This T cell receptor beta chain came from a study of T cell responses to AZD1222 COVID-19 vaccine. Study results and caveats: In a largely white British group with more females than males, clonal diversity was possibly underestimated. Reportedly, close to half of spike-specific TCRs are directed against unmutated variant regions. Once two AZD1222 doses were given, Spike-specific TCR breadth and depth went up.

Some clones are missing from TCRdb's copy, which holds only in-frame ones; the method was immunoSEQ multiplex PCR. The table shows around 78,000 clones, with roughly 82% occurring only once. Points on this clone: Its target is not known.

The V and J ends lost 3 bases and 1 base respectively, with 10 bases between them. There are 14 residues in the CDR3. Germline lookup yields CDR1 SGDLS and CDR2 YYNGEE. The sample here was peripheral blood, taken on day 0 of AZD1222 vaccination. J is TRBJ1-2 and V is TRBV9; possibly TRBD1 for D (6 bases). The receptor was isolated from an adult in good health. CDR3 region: CASSEGDRNYGYTF. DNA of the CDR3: TGTGCCAGCAGCGAGGGGGACCGTAACTATGGCTACACCTTC.